This T cell receptor (beta chain) stems from a study of shared clonotypes between healthy human individuals. Study-level points and caveats: Non-shared clonotypes had lower generation probabilities than clonotypes shared by all four sorted-subset donors. Sharing across four donors was seen in 4.5% to 5.5% of naive CD4 clonotypes.

A few counts support this clone. The antigen is unknown. For each subset, genomic DNA was distributed in equal portions over several immunoSEQ plates. Sequencing was performed with immunoSEQ multiplex PCR; in TCRdb, only in-frame clones are kept and a portion is missing. The profile shows about 2.3 million clones, 92% of them singletons. CDR3 size: 13 residues. Per germline, CDR1 SGHRS and CDR2 YFSETQ. V was clipped by 4 bases and J by 2 bases, with 6 bases between them. The study drew its donors from healthy HIV-negative adults without recent acute infections or vaccinations. The gene calls are TRBV5-1 and TRBJ1-4; unclear D gene. The sequence was obtained from a man younger than 30 in good health. Some clones in this sample may be carry-over from other donors' samples. Material: naive CD4+ T cells from PBMCs. Subset given: CD45RA+ positively selected. The CDR3 DNA reads as TGCGCCAGCAGCCCGGGGACTAATGAAAAACTGTTTTTT. Amino acid sequence: CASSPGTNEKLFF.